What follows are 22 T cell receptor beta chains derived from one specimen sequenced in a study of T-cell memory formation after mild COVID-19. MiXCR, run by TCRdb on the 5' RACE reads, gives a single entry per CDR3 protein. The repertoire holds 350,000 or so distinct CDR3 sequences, roughly 21% seen once, with approximately 12% in the top ten. Material for sequencing was PBMCs or a T cell subset sorted from them (not recorded which). The receptors originated from an adult woman who had mild COVID-19 (a few samples of this study predate the infection). Cell type and time point are not known.

The chain links TRBV7-3 to TRBJ2-3; D call uncertain. CDR3 length: 16 amino acids. V was pared by 2 bases and J by 0 bases, with 12 bases between. Germline V gene data show CDR1 as SGHTA and CDR2 as FQGTGA. CDR3 nucleotides: TGTGCCAGCAGCTTAGGGTGGGGTCGTAGCACAGATACGCAGTATTTT. Protein product: CASSLGWGRSTDTQYF.

The rearrangement joins TRBV18 to TRBJ2-6; 7 bases map to TRBD1. Trimming removed 0 bases from V and 1 base from J; junction bases left unmatched: 9. Germline CDR1 and CDR2: KGHSH and LQKENI. The CDR3 covers 19 residues. The DNA for the CDR3 is TGTGCCAGCTCACCACCGGGGTCGGGACAGCTATCTGGGGCCAACGTCCTGACTTTC. The encoded protein is CASSPPGSGQLSGANVLTF. The variable domain in full, completed from reference TRBV18 and TRBJ2-6, reads NAGVMQNPRHLVRRRGQEARLRCSPMKGHSHVYWYRQLPEEGLKFMVYLQKENIIDESGMPKERFSAEFPKEGPSILRIQQVVRGDSAAYFCASSPPGSGQLSGANVLTFGAGSRLTVL.

A remark on this clonotype: At one boundary the junction diverges from the germline segment, which might be a read error. This chain joins TRBV7-7 and TRBJ2-5, with D tentatively TRBD2 (6 bases). Germline V CDR1 and CDR2: SSHAT, FNYEAQ (reference sequence). The length of the CDR3 is 15 residues. The CDR3 here is CASSLGAGPGETQYF. In nucleotides, the CDR3 is TGTGCTAGCAGCTTAGGAGCGGGCCCGGGAGAGACCCAGTACTTC.

This clonotype turned up a few times. J is TRBJ1-1 and V is TRBV4-1, with D possibly matching TRBD1 (6 bases). V was cut by 7 bases and J by 6 bases, with 27 bases left in between. This CDR3 region has 17 residues. Looked up from germline, CDR1 is MGHRA and CDR2 is YSYEKL. CDR3 protein: CASTRSGGPGTSAEAFF. The DNA of the CDR3 is TGCGCCAGCACCCGATCCGGGGGGCCGGGGACAAGCGCTGAAGCTTTCTTT.

This chain joins TRBV7-6 and TRBJ2-3; TRBD1 or TRBD2 may be the D gene (6 bases each). This CDR3 has 15 residues. Germline CDR1 is SGHVS and CDR2 is FNYEAQ. Trimming pared 5 bases from V and 0 bases from J, leaving 12 bases between. The CDR3 is CASSSKGGSTDTQYF. In DNA, the CDR3 is TGTGCCAGCAGCAGCAAAGGGGGGAGCACAGATACGCAGTATTTT.

This clonotype was seen a single time. This chain connects TRBV9 to TRBJ1-1; TRBD1 agrees at 7 bases. The V gene end was trimmed by 4 bases and the J gene end by 5 bases; junction bases not matched to a gene: 11. The CDR3 is 15 amino acids. CDR1 SGDLS and CDR2 YYNGEE come from the germline V gene. CDR3 residues: CASSLQDRARTEAFF. CDR3 nucleotide sequence: TGTGCCAGCAGCCTTCAAGACAGGGCGAGAACTGAAGCTTTCTTT.

This clonotype was picked up many times. The rearrangement uses TRBV7-9 and TRBJ1-1, with D unclear. V lost 1 base, J lost 0 bases, and 3 bases lay in between. The CDR3 runs 13 residues. From germline, CDR1 is SEHNR and CDR2 FQNEAQ (reference sequence). The CDR3 DNA is TGTGCCAGCAGCTTAGTCGTGAACACTGAAGCTTTCTTT. It specifies CASSLVVNTEAFF.

This clonotype was recorded a few times. The gene calls are TRBV5-1 and TRBJ2-2; possible D gene TRBD2, 6 bases. The V end was cut by 4 bases, the J end by 1 base, with 11 bases between. The CDR3 spans 15 residues. The germline gives CDR1 SGHRS, CDR2 YFSETQ. The CDR3 is CASSRVAVNTGELFF. The CDR3 nucleotides read TGCGCCAGCAGCCGGGTAGCGGTGAACACCGGGGAGCTGTTTTTT.

This chain connects TRBV5-1 to TRBJ2-7, with D tentatively TRBD2 (6 bases). The V gene lost 3 bases and the J gene lost 3 bases, with 7 bases spanning the gap. The CDR3 is 12 amino acids. Germline CDR1 and CDR2: SGHRS and YFSETQ. The CDR3 loop is CASSWRGYEQYF. The CDR3 bases are TGCGCCAGCAGCTGGAGGGGCTACGAGCAGTACTTC.

This clonotype was seen only a few times. The V and J genes are TRBV29-1 and TRBJ2-5; 7 nucleotides align to TRBD1. CDR1 is SQVTM and CDR2 is ANQGSEA in the germline V gene. The CDR3 length is 13 residues. With V trimmed by 8 bases and J by 0 bases, 6 bases remained unmatched. CDR3 residues: CSTTTGYQETQYF. CDR3 DNA sequence: TGCAGCACCACGACAGGGTACCAAGAGACCCAGTACTTC. Full variable domain (remainder filled in from reference TRBV29-1 and TRBJ2-5): SAVISQKPSRDICQRGTSLTIQCQVDSQVTMMFWYRQQPGQSLTLIATANQGSEATYESGFVIDKFPISRPNLTFSTLTVSNMSPEDSSIYLCSTTTGYQETQYFGPGTRLLVL.

This chain connects TRBV7-2 to TRBJ2-3; TRBD2 might be the D (6 bases). CDR1 is SGHTA, CDR2 FQGNSA, per germline. V shed 4 bases and J shed 0 bases, with 20 bases lying between them. This CDR3 region has 18 residues. CDR3 sequence: CASSSDKLALLSTDTQYF. The CDR3 DNA follows: TGTGCCAGCAGCTCGGACAAACTAGCCCTACTTAGCACAGATACGCAGTATTTT.

This chain joins TRBV15 and TRBJ2-1, with D perhaps assigned TRBD1 or TRBD2 (5 bases each). Trimming took off 5 bases at V and 10 bases at J, with 24 bases between the two ends. The CDR3 is 16 residues long. The germline CDR1 and CDR2 sequences are LNHNV and YYDKDF (reference sequence). The CDR3 sequence: CATSEPGRRNNWEQFF. CDR3 nucleotides: TGTGCCACCAGCGAGCCGGGACGCAGAAACAATTGGGAGCAGTTCTTC.

This chain joins TRBV10-3 and TRBJ2-1; 11 bases are shared with TRBD2. J lost 0 bases, V lost 8 bases, and 9 bases had no gene match. Germline V lookup: CDR1 ENHRY, CDR2 SYGVKD. There are 17 residues in the CDR3. This chain's CDR3 is CAIGSRTSGSSYNEQFF. As DNA, the CDR3 is TGTGCCATCGGATCTCGAACTAGCGGGAGCTCCTACAATGAGCAGTTCTTC.

V and J are TRBV9 and TRBJ2-1; the match to TRBD2 covers 9 bases. V shed 2 bases, J shed 5 bases, and the junction held 5 bases outside the gene matches. Germline lookup yields CDR1 SGDLS and CDR2 YYNGEE. The CDR3 has 15 residues. The CDR3 sequence is CASSVSVAGDNEQFF. CDR3 sequence (DNA): TGTGCCAGCAGCGTCTCGGTAGCGGGGGACAATGAGCAGTTCTTC. The variable domain in full, completed from reference TRBV9 and TRBJ2-1, reads DSGVTQTPKHLITATGQRVTLRCSPRSGDLSVYWYQQSLDQGLQFLIQYYNGEERAKGNILERFSAQQFPDLHSELNLSSLELGDSALYFCASSVSVAGDNEQFFGPGTRLTVL.

The chain is built from TRBV20-1 and TRBJ2-1, with 16 nucleotides matching TRBD2. Germline CDR1 and CDR2: DFQATT and SNEGSKA (reference sequence). V lost 5 bases to trimming and J lost 0 bases; unmatched junction nucleotides: 7. CDR3 size: 18 residues. The CDR3 DNA sequence: TGCAGTGCTGGGGGGGGACTAGCGGGAGGGAGCTCCTACAATGAGCAGTTCTTC. This translates into CSAGGGLAGGSSYNEQFF.

This clonotype appeared a few times. The rearrangement uses TRBV14 and TRBJ2-5; 7 bases map to TRBD2. The germline gives CDR1 SGHDN, CDR2 FVKESK. The CDR3 has 20 residues. Germline trimming cut 0 bases from V and 1 base from J; bases unmatched to any gene: 17. The CDR3 nucleotides read TGTGCCAGCAGCCAAGATTTCATTCTCGGGGCGGGGGTACCCCAAGAGACCCAGTACTTC. It codes for CASSQDFILGAGVPQETQYF.

This clonotype was counted a few times. CDR3: CASSTRAGNQPQHF. The CDR3 DNA is TGTGCCAGCAGCACTAGGGCAGGCAATCAGCCCCAGCATTTT. The chain employs TRBV7-2 and TRBJ1-5; D is unclear. This CDR3 has 14 residues. Per the germline V gene, CDR1 is SGHTA and CDR2 is FQGNSA. The ends were cut back, 5 bases at V and 2 bases at J, with 10 bases in the middle.

This clonotype was picked up many times. The chain links TRBV7-9 to TRBJ2-7; maybe TRBD1 (6 bases). Looked up from germline, CDR1 is SEHNR and CDR2 is FQNEAQ (reference sequence). Trimming shortened V by 5 bases and J by 2 bases, and 13 bases separated the two germline ends. This CDR3 contains 14 residues. CDR3 protein: CASSPGTPTYEQYF. The CDR3 DNA reads as TGTGCCAGCAGCCCCGGGACACCTACCTACGAGCAGTACTTC.

The rearrangement links TRBV7-2 to TRBJ1-2, with D perhaps TRBD1 (5 bases). The germline V gene has CDR1 SGHTA and CDR2 FQGNSA. The CDR3 totals 15 residues. Trimming shortened V by 3 bases and J by 4 bases, and 15 bases separated the two germline ends. DNA for the CDR3: TGTGCCAGCAGCTTCTGGGGGGATCTAAGCTATGGCTACACCTTC. Translated, it gives CASSFWGDLSYGYTF.

This clonotype was detected a few times. The chain recombines TRBV2 with TRBJ2-7, with 7 positions matching TRBD2. This CDR3 contains 17 residues. Losses at the gene ends were 1 base for V and 0 bases for J; bases not matched to a gene: 9. Germline values: CDR1 SNHLY, CDR2 FYNNEI. CDR3 protein: CASSEVGPGGFSYEQYF. CDR3 DNA sequence: TGTGCCAGCAGTGAAGTGGGGCCGGGAGGATTCTCCTACGAGCAGTACTTC.

The chain recombines TRBV20-1 with TRBJ1-3; a weak D match, TRBD1 (6 bases). The CDR3 has 14 amino acids. The ends were cut back, 3 bases at V and 7 bases at J, with 16 bases in the middle. CDR1 and CDR2 (germline): DFQATT, SNEGSKA (reference sequence). Here the CDR3 DNA reads TGCAGTGCTAGGGGAGGGGGTTTCCGGAACACCATATATTTT. It specifies CSARGGGFRNTIYF.

This clonotype was picked up a small number of times. The gene calls are TRBV24-1 and TRBJ2-3; no definite D call. Germline V CDR1 and CDR2: KGHDR, SFDVKD. The CDR3 contains 16 residues. V lost 0 bases and J 6 bases, leaving 15 bases between the germline ends. The CDR3 DNA reads TGTGCCACCAGTGATTTGCAGGCGTCGGGTGGGGATACGCAGTATTTT. Its protein is CATSDLQASGGDTQYF.